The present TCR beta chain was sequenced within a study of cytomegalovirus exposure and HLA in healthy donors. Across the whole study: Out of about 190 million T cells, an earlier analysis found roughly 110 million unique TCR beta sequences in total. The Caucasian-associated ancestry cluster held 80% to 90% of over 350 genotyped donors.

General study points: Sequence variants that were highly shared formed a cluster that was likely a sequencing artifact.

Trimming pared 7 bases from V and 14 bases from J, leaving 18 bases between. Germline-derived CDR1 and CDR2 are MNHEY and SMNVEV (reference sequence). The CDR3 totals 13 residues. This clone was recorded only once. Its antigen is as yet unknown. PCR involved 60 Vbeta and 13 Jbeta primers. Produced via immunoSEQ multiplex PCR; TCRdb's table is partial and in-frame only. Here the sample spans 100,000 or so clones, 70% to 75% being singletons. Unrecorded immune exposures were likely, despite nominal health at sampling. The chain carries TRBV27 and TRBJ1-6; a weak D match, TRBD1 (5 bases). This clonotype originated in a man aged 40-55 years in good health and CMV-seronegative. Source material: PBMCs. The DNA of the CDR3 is TGTGCCAGCACTCCCTGGGGGGGAGCGACCCTCCACTTT. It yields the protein CASTPWGGATLHF.